The source of this T cell receptor beta chain is a study of blood T cell repertoires in COVID-19. Study context: COVID-19 samples collected from the United States, Italy and Spain covered acute and convalescent phases. Sources were T cells, B-cell-depleted T cells, or PBMCs; the material itself was cDNA or gDNA.

The V gene end was trimmed by 10 bases and the J gene end by 1 base; junction bases not matched to a gene: 13. CDR1 is WSHSY, CDR2 SAAADI, per germline. This CDR3 comprises 16 residues. In the original analysis: Estimated nucleated cell counts came from reference gene primer amplification. Profiled with immunoSEQ multiplex PCR; TCRdb holds only in-frame clones, not every one. V, J and clone size are taken as reported in that table, and D and trimming were inferred from the DNA itself. Here the sample spans around 100,000 clones, roughly 80% being singletons. What was sequenced was peripheral blood. This rearrangement joins TRBV10-2 to TRBJ1-3; 7 positions agree with TRBD1. This clonotype was obtained from a man aged 50-60 years with acute or convalescent COVID-19. The CDR3 sequence is CATQDRLLSSGNTIYF. The CDR3 DNA is TGCGCCACCCAGGACAGGTTATTATCATCTGGAAACACCATATATTTT.